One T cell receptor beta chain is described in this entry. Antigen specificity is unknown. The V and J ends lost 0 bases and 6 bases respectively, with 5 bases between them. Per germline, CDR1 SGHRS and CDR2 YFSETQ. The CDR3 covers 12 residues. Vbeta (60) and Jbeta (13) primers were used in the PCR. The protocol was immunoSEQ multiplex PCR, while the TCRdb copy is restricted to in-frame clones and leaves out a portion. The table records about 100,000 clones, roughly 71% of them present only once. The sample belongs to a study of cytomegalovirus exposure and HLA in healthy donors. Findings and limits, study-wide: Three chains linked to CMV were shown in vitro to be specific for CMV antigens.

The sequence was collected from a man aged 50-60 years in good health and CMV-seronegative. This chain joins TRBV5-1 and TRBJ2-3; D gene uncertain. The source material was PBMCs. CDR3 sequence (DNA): TGCGCCAGCAGCTTGGAATCTGATACGCAGTATTTT. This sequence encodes CASSLESDTQYF.